The subject of this entry is one T cell receptor (beta chain). This CDR3 region has 15 residues. Germline V gene data show CDR1 as LNHNV and CDR2 as YYDKDF (reference sequence). V was trimmed by 8 bases and J by 4 bases, leaving 17 bases between them. This sample was included in a study of T cell changes during pregnancy in multiple sclerosis. Method: immunoSEQ multiplex PCR; TCRdb's copy keeps in-frame clones and lacks some. The sample has about 70,000 clones, 80% to 95% seen once. The chain links TRBV15 to TRBJ1-4; D possibly corresponds to TRBD1 (6 bases). The TCR was taken from a female donor in good health, enrolled as a control in a pregnancy study. The sequencing here drew on CD8+ T cells from peripheral blood mononuclear cells, taken in the third trimester of pregnancy. The CDR3 here is CATLMGATGNEKLFF. The CDR3 nucleotides are TGTGCCACCTTAATGGGGGCAACAGGTAATGAAAAACTGTTTTTT.